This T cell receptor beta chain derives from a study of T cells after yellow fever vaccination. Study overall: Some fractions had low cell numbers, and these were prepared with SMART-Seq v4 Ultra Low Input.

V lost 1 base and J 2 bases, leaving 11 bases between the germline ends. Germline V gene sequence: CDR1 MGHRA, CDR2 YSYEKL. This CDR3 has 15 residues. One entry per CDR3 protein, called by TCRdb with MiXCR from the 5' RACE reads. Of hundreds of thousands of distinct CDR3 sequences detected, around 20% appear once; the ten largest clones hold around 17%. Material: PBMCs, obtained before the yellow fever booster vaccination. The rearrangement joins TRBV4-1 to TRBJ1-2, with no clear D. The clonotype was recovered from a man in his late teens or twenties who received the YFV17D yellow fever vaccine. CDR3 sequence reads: CASSQGVRPNYGYTF. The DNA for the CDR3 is TGCGCCAGCAGCCAAGGAGTGAGGCCCAACTATGGCTACACCTTC.